These 2 T cell receptor beta chains came from one sample sequenced in a study of blood T cell repertoires in COVID-19. The method was immunoSEQ multiplex PCR; TCRdb's version includes in-frame clones alone and lacks a portion of them. This table holds a few hundred thousand clones, roughly 87% found once. The sample comprised PBMCs or T cells enriched from blood (not recorded which). All receptors derive from a woman under 30 who had recovered from COVID-19.

The genes are TRBV5-1 and TRBJ1-5; 7 bases are a match to TRBD1. Losses at the gene ends were 4 bases for V and 7 bases for J; bases not matched to a gene: 8. The CDR3 spans 14 residues. The germline V gene has CDR1 SGHRS and CDR2 YFSETQ. CDR3 protein: CASSARQGGQPQHF. CDR3 nucleotides: TGCGCCAGCAGCGCTCGACAGGGAGGCCAGCCCCAGCATTTT. The full variable domain, with the rest looked up from reference TRBV5-1 and TRBJ1-5, is KAGVTQTPRYLIKTRGQQVTLSCSPISGHRSVSWYQQTPGQGLQFLFEYFSETQRNKGNFPGRFSGRQFSNSRSEMNVSTLELGDSALYLCASSARQGGQPQHFGDGTRLSIL.

The chain combines TRBV7-9 with TRBJ1-6, with a weak D call TRBD1 (5 bases). V lost 5 bases to trimming and J lost 7 bases, with 12 bases between them. The CDR3 contains 14 residues. Looked up from germline, CDR1 is SEHNR and CDR2 is FQNEAQ (reference sequence). The CDR3 protein is CASSPRDLNSPLHF. CDR3 sequence (DNA): TGTGCCAGCAGCCCCCGGGACTTAAATTCACCCCTCCACTTT.